The rows below give T cell receptor beta chains drawn from one sample of a study of shared clonotypes between healthy human individuals. Sequencing was performed with immunoSEQ multiplex PCR; in TCRdb, only in-frame clones are kept and a portion is missing. The top ten clones hold 0.13% of a sample with a few million clones, 90% to 97% of them seen once. Sequences were obtained from naive CD4+ T cells sorted from blood. These receptors were obtained from a man younger than 35 in good health. CDR3s include the opening cysteine and the closing phenylalanine or tryptophan. D genes are given only for firm matches. Not every row has a clone size; where given, it reads once, few, many or a size class.

D	V	size	J	CDR3	DNA
TRBD1	TRBV9	-	TRBJ2-1	CASSVGTGVGGHMINEQFF	TGTGCCAGCAGCGTAGGAACAGGGGTCGGCGGGCATATGATCAATGAGCAGTTCTTC
-	TRBV15	-	TRBJ2-3	CATSRGTTDTQYF	TGTGCCACCAGCAGAGGAACCACAGATACGCAGTATTTT
TRBD2	TRBV30	-	TRBJ2-2	CASPGLAGVHTGELFF	TGTGCCTCCCCGGGACTAGCGGGAGTCCACACCGGGGAGCTGTTTTTT
TRBD2	TRBV5-1	-	TRBJ2-3	CASSLEREGTDTQYF	TGCGCCAGCAGCTTGGAGCGGGAGGGGACGGATACGCAGTATTTT
TRBD1	TRBV10-1	-	TRBJ2-1	CASSEIRVTGTGRNNEQFF	TGCGCCAGCAGTGAGATTAGGGTCACCGGGACAGGGAGGAACAATGAGCAGTTCTTC
TRBD1	TRBV5-1	-	TRBJ1-3	CASSSEGQGARNTIYF	TGCGCCAGCAGCTCAGAGGGACAGGGGGCTCGAAACACCATATATTTT
-	TRBV5-1	-	TRBJ2-3	CASSPGQNSADTQYF	TGCGCCAGCAGCCCCGGACAGAACAGCGCAGATACGCAGTATTTT
-	TRBV7-2	-	TRBJ2-3	CASSLVARRPSTDTQYF	TGTGCCAGCAGCTTAGTGGCCAGGCGGCCTAGCACAGATACGCAGTATTTT
-	TRBV6-1	-	TRBJ2-5	CASSDSGSGSQYF	TGTGCCAGCAGTGATTCGGGGTCGGGTTCCCAGTACTTC
-	TRBV11-3	-	TRBJ2-5	CASRAREGAQYF	TGTGCCAGCAGGGCCCGCGAAGGAGCCCAGTACTTC
-	TRBV28	-	TRBJ1-2	CASSRQGTQTNYGYTF	TGTGCCAGCAGTCGGCAGGGAACTCAAACTAACTATGGCTACACCTTC
-	TRBV20-1	-	TRBJ2-3	CSASWDTQYF	TGCAGTGCCTCGTGGGATACGCAGTATTTT
-	TRBV7-2	-	TRBJ1-2	CASSLDGSLSNYGYTF	TGTGCCAGCAGCTTAGACGGATCATTGAGTAACTATGGCTACACCTTC
TRBD1	TRBV5-4	-	TRBJ2-5	CASSFGDRVQETQYF	TGTGCCAGCAGCTTTGGGGACAGAGTCCAAGAGACCCAGTACTTC
-	TRBV6-1	-	TRBJ1-2	CASSGGWVYGYTF	TGTGCCAGCAGTGGCGGTTGGGTCTATGGCTACACCTTC
TRBD2	TRBV28	-	TRBJ2-1	CASSLAPQRGAASGRTFSYNEQFF	TGTGCCAGCAGTTTAGCCCCACAGCGCGGGGCGGCTAGCGGGAGGACCTTCTCCTACAATGAGCAGTTCTTC
TRBD1	TRBV19	-	TRBJ1-5	CASRDPGQVKNQPQHF	TGTGCCAGTAGGGACCCTGGACAGGTTAAAAATCAGCCCCAGCATTTT
TRBD1	TRBV4-1	-	TRBJ1-1	CASSQLPDRVNTEAFF	TGCGCCAGCAGCCAGCTTCCCGACAGGGTGAACACTGAAGCTTTCTTT
-	TRBV2	-	TRBJ2-1	CASSSRVTSNEQFF	TGTGCCAGCTCAAGTAGGGTCACTAGCAATGAGCAGTTCTTC
-	TRBV28	-	TRBJ2-3	CASRTHAESTDTQYF	TGTGCCAGCAGAACACACGCCGAGAGCACAGATACGCAGTATTTT
TRBD1	TRBV6-5	-	TRBJ2-2	CASSQGEWAGELFF	TGTGCCAGCAGTCAGGGGGAATGGGCCGGGGAGCTGTTTTTT
-	TRBV6-5	-	TRBJ1-4	CASSYSRQGEEKLFF	TGTGCCAGCAGTTACTCGAGGCAGGGAGAGGAAAAACTGTTTTTT
-	TRBV11-2	-	TRBJ2-2	CASSLGGAGELFF	TGTGCCAGCAGCTTAGGAGGAGCCGGGGAGCTGTTTTTT
-	TRBV14	-	TRBJ1-4	CASSHRWLNEKLFF	TGTGCCAGCAGCCATCGGTGGTTAAATGAAAAACTGTTTTTT
-	TRBV5-4	-	TRBJ2-3	CASSSGTSTDTQYF	TGTGCCAGCAGCTCCGGGACTAGCACAGATACGCAGTATTTT
TRBD2	TRBV6-5	-	TRBJ2-7	CASSRGGTLAYEQYF	TGTGCCAGCAGCCGGGGGGGGACTTTAGCCTACGAGCAGTACTTC
-	TRBV25-1	once	TRBJ1-2	CASSESGGSTNYGYTF	TGTGCCAGCAGTGAATCGGGGGGGTCCACTAACTATGGCTACACCTTC
-	TRBV7-9	-	TRBJ2-1	CASSSSGFEQFF	TGTGCCAGCAGCTCCTCAGGGTTTGAGCAGTTCTTC
TRBD2	TRBV11-3	-	TRBJ2-3	CASSTGKRGDTDTQYF	TGTGCCAGCAGCACAGGCAAGCGGGGAGACACAGATACGCAGTATTTT
-	TRBV7-2	-	TRBJ2-7	CASSLYGPAYEQYF	TGTGCCAGCAGCTTATATGGACCGGCCTACGAGCAGTACTTC
-	TRBV27	-	TRBJ2-7	CAPNGSWDSPKNDYEQYF	TGTGCCCCAAACGGTTCTTGGGACTCCCCCAAGAACGACTACGAGCAGTACTTC
-	TRBV29-1	-	TRBJ1-3	CSVSWLGNTIYF	TGCAGCGTTAGTTGGCTAGGAAACACCATATATTTT
TRBD2	TRBV2	-	TRBJ2-7	CASRGLAGAPSSYEQYF	TGTGCCAGCAGGGGACTAGCGGGGGCCCCAAGCTCCTACGAGCAGTACTTC
TRBD1	TRBV2	-	TRBJ2-5	CASSQIQGFRETQYF	TGTGCCAGCAGTCAAATACAGGGGTTTCGAGAGACCCAGTACTTC
-	TRBV27	-	TRBJ1-1	CASSSSPSGTPLTEAFF	TGTGCCAGCAGTTCCTCACCCTCCGGGACACCTTTGACTGAAGCTTTCTTT
TRBD1	TRBV5-1	-	TRBJ1-1	CASSPQGGRNTEAFF	TGCGCCAGCAGCCCGCAGGGGGGTCGGAACACTGAAGCTTTCTTT
-	TRBV7-2	-	TRBJ2-1	CASSLPGAYNEQFF	TGTGCCAGCAGCCTGCCGGGAGCCTACAATGAGCAGTTCTTC
-	TRBV9	-	TRBJ1-3	CASSALGGFSNTIYF	TGTGCCAGCAGCGCCCTTGGGGGGTTTTCAAACACCATATATTTT
TRBD1	TRBV9	once	TRBJ1-2	CASSVGQGAYGYTF	TGTGCCAGCAGCGTAGGACAGGGGGCTTATGGCTACACCTTC
TRBD2	TRBV11-2	-	TRBJ2-5	CASSLLSGGQETQYF	TGTGCCAGCAGCTTACTAAGCGGGGGACAAGAGACCCAGTACTTC
-	TRBV7-8	-	TRBJ2-7	CASSLAGGLEQYF	TGTGCCAGCAGCTTAGCTGGGGGCCTCGAGCAGTACTTC
TRBD1	TRBV5-1	-	TRBJ2-7	CASSPGTGTGHEQYF	TGCGCCAGCAGCCCAGGGACAGGGACAGGCCACGAGCAGTACTTC
-	TRBV6-1	-	TRBJ2-7	CASSDRAGSSYEQYF	TGTGCCAGCAGTGACAGGGCGGGGAGCTCCTACGAGCAGTACTTC
TRBD1	TRBV2	-	TRBJ2-1	CASSEDRGSYNEQFF	TGTGCCAGCAGTGAAGACAGGGGCTCCTACAATGAGCAGTTCTTC
-	TRBV7-9	-	TRBJ2-1	CASSFRGYNEQFF	TGTGCCAGCAGCTTTCGGGGATACAATGAGCAGTTCTTC
-	TRBV2	-	TRBJ2-2	CASSEGANTGELFF	TGTGCCAGCAGCGAGGGGGCGAACACCGGGGAGCTGTTTTTT